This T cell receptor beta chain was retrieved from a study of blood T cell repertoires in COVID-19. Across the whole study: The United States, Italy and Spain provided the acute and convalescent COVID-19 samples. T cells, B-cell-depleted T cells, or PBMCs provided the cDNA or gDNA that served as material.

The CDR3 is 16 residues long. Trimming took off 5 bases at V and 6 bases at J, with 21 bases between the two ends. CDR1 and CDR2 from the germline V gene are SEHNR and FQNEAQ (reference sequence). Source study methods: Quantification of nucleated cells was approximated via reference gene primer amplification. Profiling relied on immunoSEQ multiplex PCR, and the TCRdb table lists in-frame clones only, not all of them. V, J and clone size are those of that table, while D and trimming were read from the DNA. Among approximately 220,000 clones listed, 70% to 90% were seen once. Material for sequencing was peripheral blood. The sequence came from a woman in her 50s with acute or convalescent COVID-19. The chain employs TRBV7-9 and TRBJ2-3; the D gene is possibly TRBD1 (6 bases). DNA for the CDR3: TGTGCCAGCAGCCCCCCGACAGGTTTTACCCGGGATACGCAGTATTTT. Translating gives CASSPPTGFTRDTQYF.